These T cell receptor beta chains were read from a single sample in a study of CD8+ T cells in alopecia areata. The method was immunoSEQ multiplex PCR; TCRdb's version includes in-frame clones alone and lacks a portion of them. The repertoire includes some 150,000 clones, roughly 86% of them detected once, and around 13% sits in the top ten. Here the sequenced sample was CD8+ T cells sorted from blood, taken at week 4, from a patient treated with tofacitinib. These receptors all stem from a human donor with alopecia areata. Each CDR3 is given with its conserved first and last residue. A D gene is named only where the DNA matches it firmly. Rows give clone size only sometimes, using once, few, many, or a class for an expanded clone.

V gene	J gene	clone size	D gene	CDR3 DNA	CDR3 protein
TRBV29-1	TRBJ2-5	.	TRBD1	TGCAGCGCCCAAGGACAGGGAAGGGAGCAAGAGACCCAGTACTTC	CSAQGQGREQETQYF
TRBV29-1	TRBJ2-3	.	.	TGCAGCGTTCCCCCGACTAGGCTCGCCGGAGATACGCAGTATTTT	CSVPPTRLAGDTQYF
TRBV27	TRBJ2-1	.	.	TGTGCCAGCAGTTTAGCTTGGGGGCTATCAAACAATGAGCAGTTCTTC	CASSLAWGLSNNEQFF
TRBV29-1	TRBJ2-7	.	.	TGCAGCGTTGAAACTTACGGATCCTACGAGCAGTACTTC	CSVETYGSYEQYF
TRBV9	TRBJ2-3	.	TRBD2	TGTGCCAGCAGCGTGGCAAGCGGGGGGGCGTTGGATACGCAGTATTTT	CASSVASGGALDTQYF
TRBV5-4	TRBJ2-1	.	.	TGTGCCAGCAGCTTGGCCGGGGAGCAGTTCTTC	CASSLAGEQFF
TRBV5-4	TRBJ2-7	once	TRBD1	TGTGCCAGCAGCTTGGAACAGGGGGCGGGGGAGCAGTACTTC	CASSLEQGAGEQYF
TRBV13	TRBJ2-7	.	TRBD1	TGTGCCAGCAGTTCCTCGGGACAGGGGCTCCACGAGCAGTACTTC	CASSSSGQGLHEQYF
TRBV19	TRBJ2-2	.	.	TGTGCCAGTGGATGGGGGGACGGTTCGAACACCGGGGAGCTGTTTTTT	CASGWGDGSNTGELFF
TRBV11-2	TRBJ2-3	.	.	TGTGCCAGCAGCTTAAGTGGTCGTACGCAGTATTTT	CASSLSGRTQYF
TRBV7-9	TRBJ1-5	.	.	TGTGCCAGCAGCGAGACAGCTAGCAATCAGCCCCAGCATTTT	CASSETASNQPQHF
TRBV27	TRBJ1-1	.	.	TGTGCCAGCAGACGGGGAACGAACACTGAAGCTTTCTTT	CASRRGTNTEAFF
TRBV27	TRBJ2-7	few	.	TGTGCCAGCAGACCGGACGGATTGGATCCCTACGAGCAGTACTTC	CASRPDGLDPYEQYF
TRBV5-1	TRBJ2-7	.	TRBD1	TGCGCCAGCAGGATGGACAGGCCACCTTCCTACGAGCAGTACTTC	CASRMDRPPSYEQYF
TRBV30	TRBJ2-1	.	.	TGTGCCTGGAGTCGGTTGTTAAATGAGCAGTTCTTC	CAWSRLLNEQFF
TRBV4-1	TRBJ1-1	once	TRBD1	TGCGCCAGCAGCCAAGCTGGCCAGACAGGGATGAACACTGAAGCTTTCTTT	CASSQAGQTGMNTEAFF
TRBV29-1	TRBJ1-1	.	.	TGCAGCGTTGATCGAGGGGGGTCGAACACTGAAGCTTTCTTT	CSVDRGGSNTEAFF
TRBV4-1	TRBJ2-2	.	TRBD2	TGCGCCAGCAGTCTTGAACTAGCGGCTACCGCCGGGGAGCTGTTTTTT	CASSLELAATAGELFF
TRBV4-1	TRBJ1-5	.	TRBD1	TGCGCCAGCAGCCACACCGGACAGGACAATCAGCCCCAGCATTTT	CASSHTGQDNQPQHF
TRBV29-1	TRBJ2-7	.	.	TGCAGCGTTGACACAGGTCAATCCTACGAGCAGTACTTC	CSVDTGQSYEQYF
TRBV4-1	TRBJ2-2	.	TRBD1	TGCGCCAGCAGCGCGGACAGGGTAAACACCGGGGAGCTGTTTTTT	CASSADRVNTGELFF
TRBV2	TRBJ2-7	.	.	TGTGCCAGAGGGGGAACCTACGAGCAGTACTTC	CARGGTYEQYF
TRBV6-5	TRBJ1-2	once	TRBD1	TGTGCCAGCAGTTACTCCAGGACAGGGGGCTATGGCTACACCTTC	CASSYSRTGGYGYTF
TRBV9	TRBJ1-1	.	.	TGTGCCAGCAGCGTAGATGGTGGCACTGAAGCTTTCTTT	CASSVDGGTEAFF
TRBV10-2	TRBJ2-1	.	.	TGCGCCAGCAGCTCCGGGACATACTCCTACAATGAGCAGTTCTTC	CASSSGTYSYNEQFF
TRBV7-9	TRBJ2-7	.	.	TGTGCCAGCAGCTACCTTACCTACGAGCAGTACTTC	CASSYLTYEQYF
TRBV27	TRBJ2-1	.	.	TGTGCCAGCAGTGTCCTCCCCGGGACTCTCAATGAGCAGTTCTTC	CASSVLPGTLNEQFF
TRBV30	TRBJ2-1	.	.	TGTGCCTGGAGTGTAAGGGGGGCCCCTGAGCAGTTCTTC	CAWSVRGAPEQFF
TRBV5-6	TRBJ2-5	.	.	TGTGCCAGCAGCTTGGGTAGCGGAGAGGGTGAGACCCAGTACTTC	CASSLGSGEGETQYF
TRBV1	TRBJ2-7	.	.	TGCACCAGCAGCCGGGGGTTCGACGAGCAGTACTTC	CTSSRGFDEQYF
TRBV4-2	TRBJ2-1	.	.	TGTGCCAGCAGCCAAGATGGCCAGGAGCAGTTCTTC	CASSQDGQEQFF
TRBV6-5	TRBJ2-7	few	TRBD1	TGTGCCAGCAGTTCGACCGGGACAGGATACGAGCAGTACTTC	CASSSTGTGYEQYF
TRBV30	TRBJ2-3	.	TRBD2	TGTGCCTGGAGTGCCTGGGGAGCGGGGGGACGATATACGCAGTATTTT	CAWSAWGAGGRYTQYF
TRBV7-9	TRBJ2-3	.	.	TGTGCCGATTCGGGGCCCAGCACAGATACGCAGTATTTT	CADSGPSTDTQYF
TRBV4-1	TRBJ2-1	.	.	TGCGCCAGCAGTCTACGACATCCCGACGACTACAATGAGCAGTTCTTC	CASSLRHPDDYNEQFF